This T cell receptor beta chain was profiled in a study of T cell repertoires in ileal Crohn's disease. In the study overall: About half of patients got postoperative therapy: about a dozen thiopurines, approximately 18 anti-TNF.

Measured with immunoSEQ multiplex PCR; TCRdb has only the in-frame clones, and not every one. The sample includes approximately 6,900 clones, roughly 78% seen only once; the top ten take more than 9.5%. To note about this clone: Its antigen is not identified.

Eligibility required adulthood, ileal or ileocolonic Crohn's disease and indicated ileocolonic resection. With V trimmed by 5 bases and J by 7 bases, 11 bases remained unmatched. The CDR3 has 16 residues. The germline V gene has CDR1 SGHNT and CDR2 YYREEE (reference sequence). Study observations and caveats: Endoscopic recurrence occurred in every patient whose clonality exceeded 26.8%. Active smokers at surgery had more clonal expansions than non-smokers.

This sequence joins TRBV5-4 and TRBJ2-7; TRBD2 aligns across 14 bases. The sample was ileal tissue. The sequence was collected from an adult with Crohn's disease. The CDR3 is CASSYNGLAGGGEQYF. The CDR3 DNA sequence: TGTGCCAGCAGTTACAACGGACTAGCGGGAGGAGGAGAGCAGTACTTC. The full variable domain, in which reference TRBV5-4 and TRBJ2-7 provide the parts outside the CDR3, is ETGVTQSPTHLIKTRGQQVTLRCSSQSGHNTVSWYQQALGQGPQFIFQYYREEENGRGNFPPRFSGLQFPNYSSELNVNALELDDSALYLCASSYNGLAGGGEQYFGPGTRLTVT.